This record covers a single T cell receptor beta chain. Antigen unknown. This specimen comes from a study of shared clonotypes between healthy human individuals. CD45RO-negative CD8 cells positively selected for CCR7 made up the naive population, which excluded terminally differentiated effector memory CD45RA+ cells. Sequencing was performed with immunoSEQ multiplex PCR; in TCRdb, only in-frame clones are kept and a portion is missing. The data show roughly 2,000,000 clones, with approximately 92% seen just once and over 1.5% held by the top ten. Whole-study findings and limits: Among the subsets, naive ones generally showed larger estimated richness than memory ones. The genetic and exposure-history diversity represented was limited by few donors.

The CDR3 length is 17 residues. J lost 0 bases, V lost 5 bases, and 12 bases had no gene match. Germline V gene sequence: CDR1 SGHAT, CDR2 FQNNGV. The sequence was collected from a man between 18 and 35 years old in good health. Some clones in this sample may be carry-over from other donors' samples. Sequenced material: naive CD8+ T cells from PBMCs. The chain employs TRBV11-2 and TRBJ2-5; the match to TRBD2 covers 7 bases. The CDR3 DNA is TGTGCCAGCAGCACCCGCGATGGGCTAGCGGACCAAGAGACCCAGTACTTC. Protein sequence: CASSTRDGLADQETQYF.